These T cell receptor beta chains were read from a single sample in a study of PD-1 blockade in classical Hodgkin lymphoma. The data were produced by immunoSEQ multiplex PCR, yet TCRdb's version contains in-frame clones alone and is incomplete. The table shows nearly 25,000 clones, with around 68% occurring only once. Sequences were derived from peripheral blood mononuclear cells (PBMCs), sampled before the fourth cycle of nivolumab. The receptors derive from a human donor with classical Hodgkin lymphoma. Both conserved end residues are part of each CDR3. The order of the fields is D gene, clone size, V gene, J gene, CDR3 length, CDR3 DNA, CDR3 protein. A D gene is named only where the DNA matches it firmly. Clone size appears in some rows only: once, few, many, or a class for an expanded clone.

D gene: -
clone size: -
V gene: TRBV18
J gene: TRBJ1-4
CDR3 length: 12
CDR3 DNA: TGTGCCAGCTCACCACCTGTGGGAGGGCTGTTTTTT
CDR3 protein: CASSPPVGGLFF

D gene: -
clone size: -
V gene: TRBV4-3
J gene: TRBJ2-6
CDR3 length: 16
CDR3 DNA: TGCGCCAGCAGCCAAGATATTAGCTCTGGGGCCAACGTCCTGACTTTC
CDR3 protein: CASSQDISSGANVLTF

D gene: -
clone size: -
V gene: TRBV6-1
J gene: TRBJ2-7
CDR3 length: 14
CDR3 DNA: TGTGCCAGCAGTGAAGCGGGTCACTCCTACGAGCAGTACTTC
CDR3 protein: CASSEAGHSYEQYF

D gene: -
clone size: -
V gene: TRBV9
J gene: TRBJ2-2
CDR3 length: 13
CDR3 DNA: TGTGCCAGCAGGGGACATATCGGGGGGGAGCTGTTTTTT
CDR3 protein: CASRGHIGGELFF

D gene: -
clone size: -
V gene: TRBV5-1
J gene: TRBJ1-2
CDR3 length: 14
CDR3 DNA: TGCGCCAGCAGCTTGGAATCCCCTAACTATGGCTACACCTTC
CDR3 protein: CASSLESPNYGYTF

D gene: -
clone size: -
V gene: TRBV19
J gene: TRBJ2-3
CDR3 length: 13
CDR3 DNA: TGTGCCAGTAGTATACTAGGGACAGATACGCAGTATTTT
CDR3 protein: CASSILGTDTQYF

D gene: -
clone size: -
V gene: TRBV7-9
J gene: TRBJ1-5
CDR3 length: 15
CDR3 DNA: TGTGCCAGCAGCTTAGAGTCAGGAAGCAATCAGCCCCAGCATTTT
CDR3 protein: CASSLESGSNQPQHF

D gene: -
clone size: few
V gene: TRBV5-4
J gene: TRBJ1-1
CDR3 length: 17
CDR3 DNA: TGTGCCAGCAGCTTGCAGGGAGGCGCATCATGGAACACTGAAGCTTTCTTT
CDR3 protein: CASSLQGGASWNTEAFF

D gene: -
clone size: -
V gene: TRBV20-1
J gene: TRBJ2-3
CDR3 length: 11
CDR3 DNA: TGCAGTGCTAAAGGACGGGATACGCAGTATTTT
CDR3 protein: CSAKGRDTQYF

D gene: -
clone size: -
V gene: TRBV2
J gene: TRBJ2-6
CDR3 length: 15
CDR3 DNA: TGTGCCAGCAGGATTGGGACTTCTGGGGCCAACGTCCTGACTTTC
CDR3 protein: CASRIGTSGANVLTF

D gene: TRBD1
clone size: few
V gene: TRBV27
J gene: TRBJ1-2
CDR3 length: 14
CDR3 DNA: TGTGCCAGCAGTTTCAACAGGGGGCGCTATGGCTACACCTTC
CDR3 protein: CASSFNRGRYGYTF

D gene: -
clone size: -
V gene: TRBV6-5
J gene: TRBJ1-2
CDR3 length: 11
CDR3 DNA: TGTGCCAGCAGTTACGGCCGGGGCTACACCTTC
CDR3 protein: CASSYGRGYTF

D gene: -
clone size: -
V gene: TRBV11-3
J gene: TRBJ1-6
CDR3 length: 13
CDR3 DNA: TGTGCCAGCAGCTTAGGGAGTAATTCACCCCTCCACTTT
CDR3 protein: CASSLGSNSPLHF

D gene: -
clone size: -
V gene: TRBV2
J gene: TRBJ1-1
CDR3 length: 13
CDR3 DNA: TGTGCCAGCAGTACTGGACAGCACACTGAAGCTTTCTTT
CDR3 protein: CASSTGQHTEAFF

D gene: -
clone size: -
V gene: TRBV4-3
J gene: TRBJ1-1
CDR3 length: 15
CDR3 DNA: TGCGCCAGCAGATCCGACGAGGGGACGAACACTGAAGCTTTCTTT
CDR3 protein: CASRSDEGTNTEAFF

D gene: -
clone size: -
V gene: TRBV11-2
J gene: TRBJ2-3
CDR3 length: 13
CDR3 DNA: TGTGCCATTAGACTGTCATGGGCAGATACGCAGTATTTT
CDR3 protein: CAIRLSWADTQYF

D gene: -
clone size: few
V gene: TRBV5-3
J gene: TRBJ1-1
CDR3 length: 13
CDR3 DNA: TGTGCCAGCAGCCCTGGGGGCATCTCTGAAGCTTTCTTT
CDR3 protein: CASSPGGISEAFF

D gene: TRBD1
clone size: many
V gene: TRBV2
J gene: TRBJ1-2
CDR3 length: 15
CDR3 DNA: TGTGCCAGCAGTGAAAACTTGTCCAGGGGGGGAGGCTACACCTTC
CDR3 protein: CASSENLSRGGGYTF

D gene: -
clone size: -
V gene: TRBV4-1
J gene: TRBJ1-6
CDR3 length: 12
CDR3 DNA: TGCGCCAGCAGCCTCGGGAATTCACCCCTCCACTTT
CDR3 protein: CASSLGNSPLHF

D gene: -
clone size: -
V gene: TRBV5-4
J gene: TRBJ2-5
CDR3 length: 13
CDR3 DNA: TGTGCCAGCAGCCCGAGGAGTCAAGAGACCCAGTACTTC
CDR3 protein: CASSPRSQETQYF

D gene: -
clone size: -
V gene: TRBV7-9
J gene: TRBJ2-7
CDR3 length: 14
CDR3 DNA: TGTGCCAGCAGCTTATCAGAGAACTCGGACGAGCAGTACTTC
CDR3 protein: CASSLSENSDEQYF

D gene: -
clone size: few
V gene: TRBV7-9
J gene: TRBJ1-3
CDR3 length: 12
CDR3 DNA: TGTGCCAGCAGCTTAGAATTGAACACCATATATTTT
CDR3 protein: CASSLELNTIYF

D gene: TRBD1
clone size: -
V gene: TRBV19
J gene: TRBJ1-2
CDR3 length: 15
CDR3 DNA: TGTGCCAGTACCCCCCGGACAGGAGCTAACTATGGCTACACCTTC
CDR3 protein: CASTPRTGANYGYTF

D gene: TRBD1
clone size: -
V gene: TRBV6-5
J gene: TRBJ1-6
CDR3 length: 14
CDR3 DNA: TGTGCCAGCAGCGAGACAGGGTCTTATTCACCCCTCCACTTT
CDR3 protein: CASSETGSYSPLHF

D gene: -
clone size: -
V gene: TRBV7-9
J gene: TRBJ2-5
CDR3 length: 15
CDR3 DNA: TGTGCCAGCAGCACAATTGGACAACCCCAAGAGACCCAGTACTTC
CDR3 protein: CASSTIGQPQETQYF

D gene: TRBD2
clone size: few
V gene: TRBV5-1
J gene: TRBJ2-3
CDR3 length: 16
CDR3 DNA: TGCGCCAGCAGCCCTGGACTAGCGGGGGGCTCAGATACGCAGTATTTT
CDR3 protein: CASSPGLAGGSDTQYF

D gene: TRBD2
clone size: -
V gene: TRBV27
J gene: TRBJ2-5
CDR3 length: 16
CDR3 DNA: TGTGCCAGCCAACTCACCGGGACTAGGGGCCAAGAGACCCAGTACTTC
CDR3 protein: CASQLTGTRGQETQYF

D gene: -
clone size: -
V gene: TRBV28
J gene: TRBJ1-4
CDR3 length: 14
CDR3 DNA: TGTGCCAGCAGGTTCTGGGGATCTAATGAAAAACTGTTTTTT
CDR3 protein: CASRFWGSNEKLFF

D gene: -
clone size: -
V gene: TRBV2
J gene: TRBJ2-5
CDR3 length: 11
CDR3 DNA: TGTGCCAGCAGGGAGGGGGAGACCCAGTACTTC
CDR3 protein: CASREGETQYF

D gene: TRBD1
clone size: many
V gene: TRBV5-1
J gene: TRBJ1-5
CDR3 length: 15
CDR3 DNA: TGTGCCAGCAGCTTGACAGGGATGGACAATCAGCCCCAGCATTTT
CDR3 protein: CASSLTGMDNQPQHF

D gene: TRBD1
clone size: -
V gene: TRBV7-3
J gene: TRBJ1-6
CDR3 length: 16
CDR3 DNA: TGTGCCAGCAGCTCTGGACAGGGCCTCTCCAATTCACCCCTCCACTTT
CDR3 protein: CASSSGQGLSNSPLHF

D gene: -
clone size: -
V gene: TRBV5-1
J gene: TRBJ2-6
CDR3 length: 15
CDR3 DNA: TGCGCCAGCAGCTTGGGGATTTCTGGGGCCAACGTCCTGACTTTC
CDR3 protein: CASSLGISGANVLTF

D gene: -
clone size: -
V gene: TRBV7-6
J gene: TRBJ2-5
CDR3 length: 12
CDR3 DNA: TGTGCCAGCAGCGCATACCAAGAGACCCAGTACTTC
CDR3 protein: CASSAYQETQYF

D gene: -
clone size: -
V gene: TRBV5-4
J gene: TRBJ1-5
CDR3 length: 18
CDR3 DNA: TGTGCCAGCAGCTTCTCCTCGTCGGCAACCTGGAGCAATCAGCCCCAGCATTTT
CDR3 protein: CASSFSSSATWSNQPQHF

D gene: TRBD1
clone size: few
V gene: TRBV5-6
J gene: TRBJ1-1
CDR3 length: 13
CDR3 DNA: TGTGCCAGCAGCCCAGGGGGGGTCACTGAAGCTTTCTTT
CDR3 protein: CASSPGGVTEAFF

D gene: -
clone size: -
V gene: TRBV28
J gene: TRBJ1-1
CDR3 length: 16
CDR3 DNA: TGTGCCAGCAGTTCGGCCAGCGGTTTCATGAACACTGAAGCTTTCTTT
CDR3 protein: CASSSASGFMNTEAFF

D gene: -
clone size: once
V gene: TRBV11-3
J gene: TRBJ2-1
CDR3 length: 13
CDR3 DNA: TGTGCCAGCAGCTCGGGTGAGGACAATGAGCAGTTCTTC
CDR3 protein: CASSSGEDNEQFF

D gene: -
clone size: -
V gene: TRBV27
J gene: TRBJ1-1
CDR3 length: 13
CDR3 DNA: TGTGCCAGCAGTCGAGACGTCGGGACTGAAGCTTTCTTT
CDR3 protein: CASSRDVGTEAFF

D gene: -
clone size: -
V gene: TRBV5-1
J gene: TRBJ1-5
CDR3 length: 15
CDR3 DNA: TGCGCCAGCAGCGATGAAGGGGGGGTAGGACAGCCCCAGCATTTT
CDR3 protein: CASSDEGGVGQPQHF

D gene: -
clone size: few
V gene: TRBV9
J gene: TRBJ1-1
CDR3 length: 20
CDR3 DNA: TGTGCCAGCAGCGTAGGAGGCGTTTACCCTTTAGACAGCTTGAACACTGAAGCTTTCTTT
CDR3 protein: CASSVGGVYPLDSLNTEAFF

D gene: -
clone size: -
V gene: TRBV21-1
J gene: TRBJ1-5
CDR3 length: 16
CDR3 DNA: TGTGCCAGCAGCGGAAAACAGGGGAACGGCAATCAGCCCCAGCATTTT
CDR3 protein: CASSGKQGNGNQPQHF

D gene: TRBD1
clone size: -
V gene: TRBV19
J gene: TRBJ2-2
CDR3 length: 15
CDR3 DNA: TGTGCCAGTAGGACAGAGGGGGCCCGAGGGGGGGAGCTGTTTTTT
CDR3 protein: CASRTEGARGGELFF

D gene: TRBD1
clone size: -
V gene: TRBV11-3
J gene: TRBJ1-2
CDR3 length: 15
CDR3 DNA: TGTGCCAGCAGCGCACTCGGACAGGGAAACTATGGCTACACCTTC
CDR3 protein: CASSALGQGNYGYTF

D gene: -
clone size: few
V gene: TRBV14
J gene: TRBJ1-1
CDR3 length: 13
CDR3 DNA: TGTGCCAGCAGCGAACGGGGCAACACTGAAGCTTTCTTT
CDR3 protein: CASSERGNTEAFF

D gene: -
clone size: few
V gene: TRBV7-1
J gene: TRBJ2-3
CDR3 length: 14
CDR3 DNA: TGTGCCAGCAGCTTAGGGGGGGCCACAGATACGCAGTATTTT
CDR3 protein: CASSLGGATDTQYF

D gene: TRBD1
clone size: few
V gene: TRBV6-1
J gene: TRBJ1-5
CDR3 length: 15
CDR3 DNA: TGTGCCAGCAACTACAGGGGGGAGGGCAATCAGCCCCAGCATTTT
CDR3 protein: CASNYRGEGNQPQHF

D gene: -
clone size: -
V gene: TRBV11-2
J gene: TRBJ2-3
CDR3 length: 16
CDR3 DNA: TGTGCCAGCAGCTTAGGTCAGGTTAACTTTTGGAACGGGCAGTATTTT
CDR3 protein: CASSLGQVNFWNGQYF

D gene: -
clone size: -
V gene: TRBV18
J gene: TRBJ2-1
CDR3 length: 13
CDR3 DNA: TGTGCCAGCTCCATTAACAGGTACAATGAGCAGTTCTTC
CDR3 protein: CASSINRYNEQFF

D gene: TRBD2
clone size: few
V gene: TRBV20-1
J gene: TRBJ2-3
CDR3 length: 11
CDR3 DNA: TGCAGTGCTAGGGGGGGGAATACGCAGTATTTT
CDR3 protein: CSARGGNTQYF

D gene: -
clone size: medium-sized
V gene: TRBV4-2
J gene: TRBJ1-5
CDR3 length: 14
CDR3 DNA: TGTGCCAGCAGCTATCGCAGGGGCGGGCAGCCCCAGCATTTT
CDR3 protein: CASSYRRGGQPQHF

D gene: -
clone size: -
V gene: TRBV7-2
J gene: TRBJ1-1
CDR3 length: 13
CDR3 DNA: TGTGCCAGCAGCTTGACAGTGAACACTGAAGCTTTCTTT
CDR3 protein: CASSLTVNTEAFF

D gene: -
clone size: once
V gene: TRBV11-2
J gene: TRBJ1-5
CDR3 length: 17
CDR3 DNA: TGTGCCAGCAGCTTGGGTGCGGGGGACCTCAGCAATCAGCCCCAGCATTTT
CDR3 protein: CASSLGAGDLSNQPQHF

D gene: -
clone size: -
V gene: TRBV10-2
J gene: TRBJ1-5
CDR3 length: 15
CDR3 DNA: TGCGCCAGCAGCCCCTCTACAGCAAGGAATCAGCCCCAGCATTTT
CDR3 protein: CASSPSTARNQPQHF

D gene: TRBD2
clone size: -
V gene: TRBV9
J gene: TRBJ2-5
CDR3 length: 14
CDR3 DNA: TGTGCCAGCAGCGTCCTAGCGGGGGGACAGGACCAGTACTTC
CDR3 protein: CASSVLAGGQDQYF

D gene: -
clone size: -
V gene: TRBV5-6
J gene: TRBJ1-5
CDR3 length: 15
CDR3 DNA: TGTGCCAGCAGCGGGAGCCGGATAAATGGTCAGCCCCAGCATTTT
CDR3 protein: CASSGSRINGQPQHF

D gene: TRBD1
clone size: -
V gene: TRBV28
J gene: TRBJ2-7
CDR3 length: 15
CDR3 DNA: TGTGCCAGCAGTCTAGCCGGGACAGGATCACGCGAGCAGTACTTC
CDR3 protein: CASSLAGTGSREQYF

D gene: TRBD1
clone size: -
V gene: TRBV6-5
J gene: TRBJ2-5
CDR3 length: 13
CDR3 DNA: TGTGCCAGCAGCGACAGGGGGACGGAGACCCAGTACTTC
CDR3 protein: CASSDRGTETQYF